This TCR beta chain was captured in a study of T-cell memory formation after mild COVID-19 (dated by TCRdb to the early 2020s). Turning to the overall study: TCR sequence clusters from the two donors were found to be largely donor specific. In a couple of donors, T-cell clones that expanded and contracted after mild COVID-19 were followed by sequencing TCRalpha and TCRbeta repertoires longitudinally. The cohort comprised two young, previously healthy adult volunteers, one female and one male.

The CDR3 starts with the cysteine, ends with the phenylalanine, and has 17 residues. The CDR3 DNA has 51 bases and is translated from base 1. CDR1 and CDR2 (LGHNA, YSLEER) derive from the germline V gene. The junction shows trimming of 0 bases on V and 5 bases on J, plus 17 bases between the germline ends. Ficoll-Paque density gradient centrifugation was used to isolate PBMCs. This clonotype was picked up a small number of times. It has no known antigen specificity. Base qualities are not provided; no much larger clone lies one nucleotide away. On the study overall, not on this receptor specifically: Whether the second-wave clones peaking on day 37 were SARS-CoV-2 specific was not confirmed. Only a couple of mild cases were covered in the study, and larger cohorts including severe cases with pre-infection samples were considered necessary. Balanced CD4/CD8 phenotypes were observed for clones contracting from day 15 to 85, whereas a bias towards CD4+ was observed for a second wave of clones expanding from day 15 to 37. Contracting CD4+ clones turned up mainly in the CM and EM memory subsets, whereas EMRA was where CD8+ clones were enriched. Some responding clones were detected in pre-infection memory, which suggested that pre-existing cross-reactive memory T cells had joined the SARS-CoV-2 response.

Sequencing instrument: Illumina NovaSeq 6000. cDNA libraries for TCRalpha and TCRbeta were prepared by 5'RACE using constant-segment primers, with sample barcodes and unique molecular identifiers added. RNA was extracted from every sample with Trizol reagent. Libraries were amplified in two PCR steps, with a second sample barcode and Illumina TruSeq adapters added in the second step. Sequencing of the libraries was done on an Illumina NovaSeq, producing 2 x 150 bp paired-end reads. Under the source paper's analysis protocol: Demultiplexing of reads and collapsing into UMI-guided consensus sequences were performed with migec v1.2.7. Using mixcr v2.1.11, UMI consensuses were aligned to TRA and TRB V and J templates and then assembled into clonotypes. Clonotypes were classified as expanded or contracted when called significant by both edgeR and NoisET, with noise models trained on biological replicates. For edgeR calls, a false discovery rate-adjusted p below 0.01 and a log2 fold-change threshold of 1 were applied. As an exploratory analysis of dynamics, max-normalized trajectories of the 1000 most abundant clonotypes were examined by PCA with hierarchical clustering. The CD4 or CD8 phenotype of responding clones was assigned using the separately sequenced CD4+ and CD8+ repertoires. TCRdb trimmed the raw reads at Q25, called clones with MiXCR and kept productive beta chains. CDR3 protein sequences are deduplicated, and each keeps its most common genes and DNA. These V and J calls are TCRdb output, not the study's own analysis. For this sample the table gives 100,000 to 130,000 distinct CDR3 sequences, of which about 18% were detected only once. Around 5.1% of the sample is in the top ten clones.

This TCR was sampled from a young man who had mild COVID-19 (a few samples of this study predate the infection). The sample titles of this study are shuffled in the database, so cell type and time point are left out; the donor was told from shared clones. The chain was built from TRBV4-3 and TRBJ1-3; the D gene cannot be named for sure. Source material: PBMCs or a T cell subset sorted from them (not recorded which). The DNA is as follows: TGCGCCAGCAGCCAAGATAGGTACAGCTGGGATAGAAACACCATATATTTT. The encoded protein is CASSQDRYSWDRNTIYF.